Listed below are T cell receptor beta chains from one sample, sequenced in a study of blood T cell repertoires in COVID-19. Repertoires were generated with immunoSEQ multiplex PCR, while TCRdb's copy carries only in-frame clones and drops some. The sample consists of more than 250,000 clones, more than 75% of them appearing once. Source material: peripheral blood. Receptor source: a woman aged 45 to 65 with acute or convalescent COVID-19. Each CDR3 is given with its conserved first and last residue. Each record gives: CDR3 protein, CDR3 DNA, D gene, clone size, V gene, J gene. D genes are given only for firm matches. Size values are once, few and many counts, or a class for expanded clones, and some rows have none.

CDR3aa: CASSFGGADTQYF; CDR3nt: TGTGCCAGCAGCTTTGGGGGCGCAGATACGCAGTATTTT; d_gene: .; abundance: .; v_gene: TRBV11-1; j_gene: TRBJ2-3
CDR3aa: CASSFPLGEQFF; CDR3nt: TGTGCCAGCAGTTTTCCCCTCGGTGAGCAGTTCTTC; d_gene: .; abundance: .; v_gene: TRBV27; j_gene: TRBJ2-1
CDR3aa: CASSQLGSPNTEAFF; CDR3nt: TGTGCCAGCAGCCAACTCGGGTCCCCGAACACTGAAGCTTTCTTT; d_gene: .; abundance: once; v_gene: TRBV28; j_gene: TRBJ1-1
CDR3aa: CASSQWTGDTNTEAFF; CDR3nt: TGCGCCAGCAGCCAATGGACAGGGGACACCAACACTGAAGCTTTCTTT; d_gene: TRBD1; abundance: .; v_gene: TRBV4-3; j_gene: TRBJ1-1
CDR3aa: CASSQLGGEEGGYTF; CDR3nt: TGTGCCAGCAGCCAACTAGGGGGGGAAGAGGGAGGCTACACCTTC; d_gene: .; abundance: .; v_gene: TRBV3-1/TRBV3-2; j_gene: TRBJ1-2
CDR3aa: CASSLVGGGPRNEQFF; CDR3nt: TGTGCCAGCAGCTTGGTTGGGGGAGGGCCTCGCAATGAGCAGTTCTTC; d_gene: TRBD2; abundance: .; v_gene: TRBV5-6; j_gene: TRBJ2-1
CDR3aa: CASSSPNRETQYF; CDR3nt: TGTGCCAGCAGCTCCCCAAATCGGGAGACCCAGTACTTC; d_gene: .; abundance: .; v_gene: TRBV7-2; j_gene: TRBJ2-5
CDR3aa: CASRDYRGSFGTNEKLFF; CDR3nt: TGTGCCAGCAGAGACTACAGGGGTTCTTTTGGGACTAATGAAAAACTGTTTTTT; d_gene: TRBD1; abundance: .; v_gene: TRBV2; j_gene: TRBJ1-4
CDR3aa: CASSLALRGGRAFF; CDR3nt: TGTGCCAGCAGCTTAGCATTGCGAGGTGGGAGAGCTTTCTTT; d_gene: .; abundance: .; v_gene: TRBV7-6; j_gene: TRBJ1-1
CDR3aa: CASSVTSLSTDTQYF; CDR3nt: TGTGCCAGCAGCGTGACTTCTCTTAGCACAGATACGCAGTATTTT; d_gene: .; abundance: .; v_gene: TRBV9; j_gene: TRBJ2-3
CDR3aa: CASSTRQGGEQFF; CDR3nt: TGTGCCAGCAGCACCCGACAGGGGGGTGAGCAGTTCTTC; d_gene: TRBD1; abundance: once; v_gene: TRBV13; j_gene: TRBJ2-1
CDR3aa: CASSSLPRGREKLFF; CDR3nt: TGTGCCAGCAGCTCCTTGCCCAGGGGGCGCGAAAAACTGTTTTTT; d_gene: TRBD1; abundance: .; v_gene: TRBV7-9; j_gene: TRBJ1-4
CDR3aa: CSVEVGLWSGTEAFF; CDR3nt: TGCAGCGTTGAGGTGGGACTATGGTCGGGCACTGAAGCTTTCTTT; d_gene: .; abundance: .; v_gene: TRBV29-1; j_gene: TRBJ1-1
CDR3aa: CASSSMTGDTEAFF; CDR3nt: TGCGCCAGCAGCTCGATGACAGGGGACACTGAAGCTTTCTTT; d_gene: TRBD1; abundance: .; v_gene: TRBV5-1; j_gene: TRBJ1-1
CDR3aa: CASSPPDDSSTNYGYTF; CDR3nt: TGTGCCAGCAGTCCTCCCGATGACAGCTCCACTAACTATGGCTACACCTTC; d_gene: .; abundance: .; v_gene: TRBV28; j_gene: TRBJ1-2
CDR3aa: CASSMSRIYGYTF; CDR3nt: TGTGCCAGTAGTATGTCGCGAATCTATGGCTACACCTTC; d_gene: .; abundance: .; v_gene: TRBV19; j_gene: TRBJ1-2
CDR3aa: CASSPGTSGRAYEQFF; CDR3nt: TGTGCCAGCAGCCCGGGGACTAGCGGGAGAGCGTACGAGCAGTTCTTC; d_gene: TRBD2; abundance: .; v_gene: TRBV11-1; j_gene: TRBJ2-1
CDR3aa: CASSLGHRGEAFF; CDR3nt: TGTGCCAGCAGCTTAGGGCACAGGGGTGAAGCTTTCTTT; d_gene: TRBD1; abundance: .; v_gene: TRBV7-3; j_gene: TRBJ1-1
CDR3aa: CASSLPAGLWGTEAFF; CDR3nt: TGTGCCAGCAGTTTGCCGGCGGGGTTATGGGGCACTGAAGCTTTCTTT; d_gene: .; abundance: .; v_gene: TRBV28; j_gene: TRBJ1-1
CDR3aa: CASSLFGETQYF; CDR3nt: TGTGCCAGCAGCTTATTCGGGGAGACCCAGTACTTC; d_gene: .; abundance: once; v_gene: TRBV7-3; j_gene: TRBJ2-5
CDR3aa: CASSFSVGGGQVNIQYF; CDR3nt: TGTGCCAGCAGTTTTTCGGTTGGGGGAGGGCAAGTCAACATTCAGTACTTC; d_gene: TRBD2; abundance: .; v_gene: TRBV28; j_gene: TRBJ2-4
CDR3aa: CATYRDPYEQYF; CDR3nt: TGTGCCACCTACAGGGACCCCTACGAGCAGTACTTC; d_gene: .; abundance: .; v_gene: TRBV28; j_gene: TRBJ2-7
CDR3aa: CASSFSRLYQPQHF; CDR3nt: TGTGCCAGCAGTTTCTCGAGGTTGTATCAGCCCCAGCATTTT; d_gene: .; abundance: few; v_gene: TRBV27; j_gene: TRBJ1-5
CDR3aa: CATKTVTGFYGYTF; CDR3nt: TGTGCCACCAAAACCGTCACAGGGTTCTATGGCTACACCTTC; d_gene: .; abundance: .; v_gene: TRBV28; j_gene: TRBJ1-2
CDR3aa: CASSSQTESEAFF; CDR3nt: TGTGCCAGCAGCTCCCAAACTGAATCTGAAGCTTTCTTT; d_gene: .; abundance: once; v_gene: TRBV7-8; j_gene: TRBJ1-1